This T cell receptor (beta chain) was sequenced for a study of blood T cells in healthy people across ages. Healthy Caucasian individuals from Russia aged about 6 to 90 were enrolled as donors. Per sample, no less than 5 micrograms of total RNA were extracted. Then a second PCR, running roughly 6 to 11 cycles, was carried out with a sample-barcoded 5' primer and a J-beta primer mix. TCRdb reprocessed the 5' RACE reads via MiXCR and lists one record per CDR3 protein. The data contain some 860,000 distinct CDR3 sequences, more than 55% of them singletons. The CDR3 totals 15 residues. Germline lookup yields CDR1 LGHDT and CDR2 YNNKEL (reference sequence).

The chain links TRBV3-1 to TRBJ2-4; D is uncertain. The J call is uncertain, as TRBJ2-5 better fits the DNA end. The clonotype was recovered from a middle-aged man in good health. Specimen: blood. The CDR3 region is CASSQPLGGQETQYF. The CDR3 nucleotides read TGTGCCAGCAGCCAACCCCTGGGCGGACAAGAGACCCAGTACTTC.